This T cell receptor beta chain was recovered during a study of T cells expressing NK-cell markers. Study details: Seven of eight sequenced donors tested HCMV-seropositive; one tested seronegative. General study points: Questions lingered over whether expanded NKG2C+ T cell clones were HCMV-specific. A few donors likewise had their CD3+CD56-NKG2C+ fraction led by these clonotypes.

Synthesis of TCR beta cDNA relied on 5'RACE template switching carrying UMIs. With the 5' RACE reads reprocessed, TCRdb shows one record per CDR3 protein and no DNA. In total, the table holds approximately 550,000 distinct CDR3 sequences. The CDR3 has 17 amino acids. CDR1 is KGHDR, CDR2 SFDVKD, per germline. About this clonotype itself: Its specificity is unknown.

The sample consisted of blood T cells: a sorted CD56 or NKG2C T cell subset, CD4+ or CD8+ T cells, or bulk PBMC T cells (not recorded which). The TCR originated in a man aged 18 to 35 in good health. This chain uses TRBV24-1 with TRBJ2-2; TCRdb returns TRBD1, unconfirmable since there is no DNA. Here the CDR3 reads CATSDLKFGTVTGELFF.